The subject of this entry is one T cell receptor beta chain. With 4 bases removed from V and 0 bases from J, the gap between germline ends came to 24 bases. This CDR3 region has 19 residues. Germline CDR1 reads SGDLS; CDR2 reads YYNGEE. In the authors' methods: Quantification of nucleated cells was approximated via reference gene primer amplification. Libraries were prepared by immunoSEQ multiplex PCR; TCRdb keeps only in-frame clonotypes and omits some of them. Clonal size and the V and J genes are those of that table, whereas D and trimming came from the DNA. The sample consists of about 200,000 clones, roughly 87% of them appearing once. In Seattle, patients joined the study during active infection and were tracked longitudinally. The entry originates in a study of blood T cell repertoires in COVID-19. Study information: Specimens from acute and convalescent COVID-19 originated in the United States, Italy and Spain. T cells, B-cell-depleted T cells, or PBMCs supplied cDNA or gDNA.

This chain joins TRBV9 and TRBJ2-3, with D possibly TRBD1 on 7 matching bases. This clonotype was sampled from a woman aged 60-70 years with COVID-19, enrolled during active disease. Source material: peripheral blood. The CDR3 region is CASSPGGGTAPSSTDTQYF. In DNA form, the CDR3 reads TGTGCCAGCAGCCCAGGAGGGGGGACAGCACCTTCAAGCACAGATACGCAGTATTTT.